This TCR beta chain emerged from a study of cytomegalovirus exposure and HLA in healthy donors. Study-wide background: Across around 400 genotyped donors, 81% landed in the Caucasian-associated ancestry cluster.

After removal of 6 bases from V and 3 bases from J, the junction contained 8 bases not matched to a gene. Looked up from germline, CDR1 is KGHSH and CDR2 is LQKENI. The CDR3 extends over 15 amino acids. In regard to this clone: The antigen remains unidentified.

The PCR used 60 Vbeta and 13 Jbeta primers. Source study methods: It was a later analysis that counted about 80 million unique TCR beta chains, of which some 10 million were shared. Here immunoSEQ multiplex PCR was the method, and the copy in TCRdb shows in-frame clones only, minus some. The V and J calls and clone size are taken from that table; D and trimming were inferred from the DNA. The sample has 100,000 or so clones, about 70% seen once; the top ten hold around 2%. General study results and limits: Across donors, most TCRs were seen rarely, yet some public ones were widespread. Among the most significant clusters, several appeared linked to common viral pathogens in a later analysis.

J is TRBJ2-1 and V is TRBV18; TRBD2 matches 7 bases. Sequenced input: PBMCs. This TCR derives from a human donor in good health. The CDR3 is CASSPPGGGYNEQFF. For the CDR3, the DNA is TGTGCCAGCTCCCCGCCCGGCGGGGGCTACAATGAGCAGTTCTTC.